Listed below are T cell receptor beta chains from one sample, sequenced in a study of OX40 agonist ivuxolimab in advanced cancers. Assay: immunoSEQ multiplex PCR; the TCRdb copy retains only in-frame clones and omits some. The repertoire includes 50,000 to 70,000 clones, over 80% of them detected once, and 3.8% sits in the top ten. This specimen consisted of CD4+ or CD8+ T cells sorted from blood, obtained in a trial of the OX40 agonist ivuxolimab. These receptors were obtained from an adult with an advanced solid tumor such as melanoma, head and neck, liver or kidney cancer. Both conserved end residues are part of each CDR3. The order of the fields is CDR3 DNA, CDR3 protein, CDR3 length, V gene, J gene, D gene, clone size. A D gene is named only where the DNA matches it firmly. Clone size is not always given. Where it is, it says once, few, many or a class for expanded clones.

TGTGCCAGCAGCTCCGGACAGGGGGGCTACGAGCAGTACTTC,CASSSGQGGYEQYF,14,TRBV7-8,TRBJ2-7,TRBD1,.
TGTGCCAGCAGTTACCCTAGGCCCCCCGGGGACAATGAGCAGTTCTTC,CASSYPRPPGDNEQFF,16,TRBV6-5,TRBJ2-1,.,.
TGTGCCAGCAGTGTAGGAGCCTCCTACGAGCAGTACTTC,CASSVGASYEQYF,13,TRBV28,TRBJ2-7,.,.
TGTGCCAGTAGTAACTACAATGAGCAGTTCTTC,CASSNYNEQFF,11,TRBV19,TRBJ2-1,.,once
TGTGCCAGCAGTAGATCAACTAATGAAAAACTGTTTTTT,CASSRSTNEKLFF,13,TRBV27,TRBJ1-4,.,.
TGTGCCAGCAGTTTATCTGGAGGTTATAGCAATCAGCCCCAGCATTTT,CASSLSGGYSNQPQHF,16,TRBV27,TRBJ1-5,.,.
TGTGCCAGCTCACCAGGGGGTGAAAAACTGTTTTTT,CASSPGGEKLFF,12,TRBV18,TRBJ1-4,.,once
TGCGCCAGCAGCGTCACAGGGGCGGCGTTGTACGAGCAGTACTTC,CASSVTGAALYEQYF,15,TRBV5-1,TRBJ2-7,TRBD1,once
TGTGCCAGCAGTTTTCTGACAGGAGGCATACCCTCCTACGAGCAGTACTTC,CASSFLTGGIPSYEQYF,17,TRBV28,TRBJ2-7,.,.
TGTGCCAGCAGCGGAACGACAGGGGGCGCTTCTAGCGGCAGCACAGATACGCAGTATTTT,CASSGTTGGASSGSTDTQYF,20,TRBV9,TRBJ2-3,TRBD1,.
TGTGCCAGCAGTTATGGTCTAGCGCCCTACGAGCAGTACTTC,CASSYGLAPYEQYF,14,TRBV6-6,TRBJ2-7,.,.
TGTGCCAGCAGCATTTCCGGGACCTACACCGGGGAGCTGTTTTTT,CASSISGTYTGELFF,15,TRBV7-9,TRBJ2-2,.,once
TGTGCCAGCAGCTTGGGGGCACTAGAGGTCACAGATACGCAGTATTTT,CASSLGALEVTDTQYF,16,TRBV5-6,TRBJ2-3,.,.
TGCGCCAGCAGCCAAGATAGGACGGACGGGGCAGGTCTGTTCTTC,CASSQDRTDGAGLFF,15,TRBV4-3,TRBJ2-1,.,.
TGTGCCAGCAGCTTAGCGGGAGCTAACGAGCAGTACTTC,CASSLAGANEQYF,13,TRBV7-2,TRBJ2-7,.,.
TGTGCCAGCAGTCCGAACTGGGCCTCCGGGGTCACTGAAGCTTTCTTT,CASSPNWASGVTEAFF,16,TRBV27,TRBJ1-1,.,.
TGTGCCAGCAGCTTTTTTGCGGGCCCAGATACGCAGTATTTT,CASSFFAGPDTQYF,14,TRBV5-5,TRBJ2-3,.,.
TGTGCCAGCAGTCCCGCCAATGAGCAGTTCTTC,CASSPANEQFF,11,TRBV28,TRBJ2-1,.,.
TGTGCCAGCAGCCCCAGAAATTTCTACGAGCAGTACTTC,CASSPRNFYEQYF,13,TRBV14,TRBJ2-7,.,.
TGTGCCAGCAGCCAAGATATGGCGGGGCTTCCCCTCCACTTT,CASSQDMAGLPLHF,14,TRBV4-2,TRBJ1-6,.,.
TGTGCCAGCAGCTTAGCGGGACAGGCCTTACAAGAGACCCAGTACTTC,CASSLAGQALQETQYF,16,TRBV7-9,TRBJ2-5,TRBD1,few
TGTGCCAGCAGTTTGTACAGGGGGCGCGAAGATACGCAGTATTTT,CASSLYRGREDTQYF,15,TRBV28,TRBJ2-3,TRBD1,.
TGTGCCAGTACCTCAGGGTATTCACCCCTCCACTTT,CASTSGYSPLHF,12,TRBV28,TRBJ1-6,.,.
TGCGCCAGCAGCTTGGGACTAGCGGAAATCACAGATACGCAGTATTTT,CASSLGLAEITDTQYF,16,TRBV5-1,TRBJ2-3,TRBD2,.
TGTGCCAGCAGTTTAGTGGGGGACAGGGTGAACACTGAAGCTTTCTTT,CASSLVGDRVNTEAFF,16,TRBV28,TRBJ1-1,TRBD1,.
TGTGCCAGCTACGGGGGTACTGAAGCTTTCTTT,CASYGGTEAFF,11,TRBV2,TRBJ1-1,.,.
TGCGCCAGCAGCCAAAATGGGCCCCGGCGGTATTTT,CASSQNGPRRYF,12,TRBV4-1,TRBJ2-3,.,once
TGTGCCAGCAGTTACGGGACAGGGAGCAATCAGCCCCAGCATTTT,CASSYGTGSNQPQHF,15,TRBV6-6,TRBJ1-5,TRBD1,.
TGTGCCAGCAGCTCAAGCTTCGAGCAGTACTTC,CASSSSFEQYF,11,TRBV13,TRBJ2-7,.,once
TGTGCCAGCAGCTCCCCCGGGGGGACAGGGGTCTACGAGCAGTACTTC,CASSSPGGTGVYEQYF,16,TRBV13,TRBJ2-7,TRBD1,.
TGTGCCAGCAGTGATAGCGGGAGGCCTGCCTACAATGAGCAGTTCTTC,CASSDSGRPAYNEQFF,16,TRBV6-4,TRBJ2-1,TRBD2,once
TGTGCCAGCAGTTGGACGGGACTAGCATCCTACGAGCAGTACTTC,CASSWTGLASYEQYF,15,TRBV7-3,TRBJ2-7,TRBD2,.
TGTGCCAGTAGTATAGGACTACGGACTAGCGGGAGATTTGTTACCGGGGAGCTGTTTTTT,CASSIGLRTSGRFVTGELFF,20,TRBV19,TRBJ2-2,TRBD2,.
TGCGCCAGCAGCCCTTATCCCCTGCCGGGAGGCGCAGACGGAGAGACCCAGTACTTC,CASSPYPLPGGADGETQYF,19,TRBV4-1,TRBJ2-5,TRBD2,.